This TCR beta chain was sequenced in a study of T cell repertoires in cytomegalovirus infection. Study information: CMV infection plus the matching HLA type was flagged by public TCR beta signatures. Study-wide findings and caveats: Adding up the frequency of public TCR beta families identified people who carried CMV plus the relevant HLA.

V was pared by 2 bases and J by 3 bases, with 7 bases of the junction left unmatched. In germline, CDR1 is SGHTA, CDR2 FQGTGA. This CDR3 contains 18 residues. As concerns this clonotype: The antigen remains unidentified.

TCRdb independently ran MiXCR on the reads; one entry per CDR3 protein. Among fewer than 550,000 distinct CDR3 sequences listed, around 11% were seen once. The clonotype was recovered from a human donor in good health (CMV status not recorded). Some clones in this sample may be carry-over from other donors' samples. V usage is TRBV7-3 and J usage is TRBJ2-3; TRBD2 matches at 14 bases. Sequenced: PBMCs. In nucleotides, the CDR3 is TGTGCCAGCAGCTTAGCAGGGACTAGCGGGAGAGTAACAGATACGCAGTATTTT. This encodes CASSLAGTSGRVTDTQYF.